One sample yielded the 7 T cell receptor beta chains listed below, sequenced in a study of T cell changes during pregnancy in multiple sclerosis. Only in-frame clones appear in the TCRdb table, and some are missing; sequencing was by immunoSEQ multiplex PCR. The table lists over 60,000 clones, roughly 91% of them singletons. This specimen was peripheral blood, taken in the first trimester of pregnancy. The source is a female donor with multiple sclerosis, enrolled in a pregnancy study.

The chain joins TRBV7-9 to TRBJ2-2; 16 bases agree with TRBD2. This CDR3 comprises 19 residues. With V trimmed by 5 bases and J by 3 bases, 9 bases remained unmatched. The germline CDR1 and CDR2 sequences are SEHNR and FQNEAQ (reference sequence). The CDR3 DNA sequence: TGTGCCAGCAGCCCAGCTGGGGGACTAGCGGGAGGGTACACCGGGGAGCTGTTTTTT. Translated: CASSPAGGLAGGYTGELFF.

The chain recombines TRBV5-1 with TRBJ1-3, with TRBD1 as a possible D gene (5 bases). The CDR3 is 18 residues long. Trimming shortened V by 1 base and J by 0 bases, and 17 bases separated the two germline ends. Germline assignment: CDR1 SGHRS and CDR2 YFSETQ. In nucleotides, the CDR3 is TGCGCCAGCAGCTTGTTCGTCCGGACACCTAACTCTGGAAACACCATATATTTT. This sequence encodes CASSLFVRTPNSGNTIYF.

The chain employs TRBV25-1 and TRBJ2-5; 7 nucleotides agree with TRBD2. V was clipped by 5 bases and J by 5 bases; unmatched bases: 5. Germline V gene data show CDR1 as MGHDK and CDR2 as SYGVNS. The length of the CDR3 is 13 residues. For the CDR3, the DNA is TGTGCCAGCAGTTGGGGGGGGGATGAGACCCAGTACTTC. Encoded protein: CASSWGGDETQYF.

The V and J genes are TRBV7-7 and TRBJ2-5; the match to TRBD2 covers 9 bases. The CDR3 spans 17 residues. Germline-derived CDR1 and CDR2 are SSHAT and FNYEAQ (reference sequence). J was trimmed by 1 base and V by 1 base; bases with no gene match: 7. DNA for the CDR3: TGTGCCAGCAGCTTAGGCCCTCCAGCGGGGGGCCAAGAGACCCAGTACTTC. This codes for CASSLGPPAGGQETQYF.

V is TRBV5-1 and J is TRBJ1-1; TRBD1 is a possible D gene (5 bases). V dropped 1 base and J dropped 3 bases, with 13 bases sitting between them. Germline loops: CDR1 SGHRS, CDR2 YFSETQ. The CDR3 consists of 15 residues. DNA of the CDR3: TGCGCCAGCAGCTTGTTAGTTCGGGGGGACACTGAAGCTTTCTTT. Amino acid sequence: CASSLLVRGDTEAFF.

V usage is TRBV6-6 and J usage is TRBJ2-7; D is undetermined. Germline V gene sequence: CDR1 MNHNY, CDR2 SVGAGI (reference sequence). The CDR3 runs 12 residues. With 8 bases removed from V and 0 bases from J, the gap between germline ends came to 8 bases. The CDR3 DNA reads TGTGCCAGCGCAGAAACCTCCTACGAGCAGTACTTC. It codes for CASAETSYEQYF.

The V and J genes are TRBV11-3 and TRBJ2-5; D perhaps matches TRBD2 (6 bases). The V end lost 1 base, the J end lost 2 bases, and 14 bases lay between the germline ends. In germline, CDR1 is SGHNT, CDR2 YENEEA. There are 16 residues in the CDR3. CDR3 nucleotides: TGTGCCAGCAGCTTAGGCGGGAAAGGACAACAAGAGACCCAGTACTTC. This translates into CASSLGGKGQQETQYF. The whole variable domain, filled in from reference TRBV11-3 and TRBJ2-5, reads EAGVVQSPRYKIIEKKQPVAFWCNPISGHNTLYWYLQNLGQGPELLIRYENEEAVDDSQLPKDRFSAERLKGVDSTLKIQPAELGDSAVYLCASSLGGKGQQETQYFGPGTRLLVL.